This T cell receptor (beta chain) was obtained from a study of spatial heterogeneity in lung cancer. About the study: Detection consistently captured more beta-chain sequences than alpha-chain sequences. Study-level points and caveats: Ubiquitous expanded tumor TCRs were seen in blood more at resection than at follow-up.

As for time point: sample taken at primary tumor resection. Unsorted samples of tumor, nontumor lung or frozen PBMC had their whole RNA sequenced. Donors were roughly 70 untreated early-stage non-small cell lung cancer patients. TCRdb ran MiXCR on the 5' RACE reads and lists one entry per CDR3 protein. The sample comprises about 95,000 distinct CDR3 sequences, approximately 8.2% of which are singletons, and 6.9% rests with the top ten. Comment on this clonotype: The antigen is undetermined.

The sequences come from PBMCs, collected at surgery. The TCR comes from a male donor with early-stage non-small cell lung cancer.

Here the CDR3 DNA reads TGTGCCAGCAGTTTGGGACAGGGCGGCCCCTATGGCTACACCTTC. It yields the protein CASSLGQGGPYGYTF. The V gene is TRBV27, the J gene TRBJ1-2; 9 bases fit TRBD1. Looked up from germline, CDR1 is MNHEY and CDR2 is SMNVEV (reference sequence). The CDR3 covers 15 residues. J lost 4 bases, V lost 3 bases, and 6 bases had no gene match.